A selection of T cell receptor beta chains follows, all from one sample in a study of T cells in Graves' hyperthyroidism and ophthalmopathy. TCRdb independently ran MiXCR on the multiplex PCR reads; one entry per CDR3 protein. Altogether 250,000 to 350,000 distinct CDR3 sequences are present, 16% being singletons, with the ten largest covering roughly 33%. Sequenced sample: blood. The source is a man aged 25 to 45 with Graves' hyperthyroidism. CDR3s include the opening cysteine and the closing phenylalanine or tryptophan. Rows give clone size only sometimes, using once, few, many, or a class for an expanded clone.

V	size	J	CDR3
TRBV12-3/TRBV12-4	.	TRBJ2-2	CASSLSIHTGGLFF
TRBV6-1	few	TRBJ2-2	CASQPGTNTGELFF
TRBV29-1	few	TRBJ2-7	CSALSWEQYF
TRBV27	.	TRBJ2-3	CASSLNRNQRDTQYF
TRBV7-8	few	TRBJ1-5	CASCPFGQGHNQPQHF
TRBV28	many	TRBJ2-1	CASSFYQYRAKFYNEQFF
TRBV28	many	TRBJ1-2	CASSLAGYGYTF
TRBV20-1	many	TRBJ2-7	CSAIGAPGRSEQYF
TRBV30	many	TRBJ2-1	CAWSVRFYNEQFF
TRBV7-6	many	TRBJ2-7	CASSPKALNEQYF
TRBV11-2	few	TRBJ2-1	CASSLALAEPNEQFF
TRBV12-3/TRBV12-4	many	TRBJ2-1	CASSPQEYNEQFF
TRBV24-1	few	TRBJ2-6	CATSDFRQGANVLTF
TRBV10-3	many	TRBJ2-7	CAISGTGAGEQYF
TRBV3-1	.	TRBJ1-2	CASSHLTGTGGAGYTF
TRBV5-1	many	TRBJ2-5	CASSRVAGAAETQYF
TRBV27	.	TRBJ1-2	CASSSATGTDNYGYTF
TRBV27	.	TRBJ1-5	CASSPIGERGGNQPQHF
TRBV28	many	TRBJ1-2	CASSFTRVYGYTF
TRBV7-2	many	TRBJ2-7	CASSRIYEQYF
TRBV12-3/TRBV12-4	many	TRBJ1-5	CASRTGTGFLRNQPQHF
TRBV18	many	TRBJ2-1	CASSPPDLIGEQFF
TRBV2	many	TRBJ2-3	CASMLAATGGTQYF
TRBV30	many	TRBJ2-1	CAWSRRYNEQFF